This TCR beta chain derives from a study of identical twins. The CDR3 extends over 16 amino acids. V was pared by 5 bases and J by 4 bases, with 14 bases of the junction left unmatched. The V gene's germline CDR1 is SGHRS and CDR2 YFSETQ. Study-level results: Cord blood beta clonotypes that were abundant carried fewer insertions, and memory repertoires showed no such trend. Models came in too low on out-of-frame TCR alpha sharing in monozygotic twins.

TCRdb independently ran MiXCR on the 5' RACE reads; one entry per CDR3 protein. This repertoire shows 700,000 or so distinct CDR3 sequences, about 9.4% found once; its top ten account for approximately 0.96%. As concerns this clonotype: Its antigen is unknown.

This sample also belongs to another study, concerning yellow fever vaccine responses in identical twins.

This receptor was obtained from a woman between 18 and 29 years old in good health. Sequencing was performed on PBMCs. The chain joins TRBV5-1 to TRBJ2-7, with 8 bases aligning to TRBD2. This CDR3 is CASRPTAGSGSYEQYF. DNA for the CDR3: TGCGCCAGCAGACCAACAGCGGGAAGCGGGAGTTACGAGCAGTACTTC.